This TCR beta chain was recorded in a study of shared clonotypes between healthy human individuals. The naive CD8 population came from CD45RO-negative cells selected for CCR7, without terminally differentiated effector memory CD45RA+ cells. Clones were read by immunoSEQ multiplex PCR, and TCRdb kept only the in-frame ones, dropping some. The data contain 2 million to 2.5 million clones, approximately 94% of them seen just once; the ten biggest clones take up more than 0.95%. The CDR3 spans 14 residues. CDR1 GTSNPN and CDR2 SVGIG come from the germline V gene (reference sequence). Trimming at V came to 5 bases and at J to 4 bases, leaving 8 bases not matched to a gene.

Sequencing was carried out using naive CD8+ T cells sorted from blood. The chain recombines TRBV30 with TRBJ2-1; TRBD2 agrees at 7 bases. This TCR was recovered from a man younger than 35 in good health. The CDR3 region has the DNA TGTGCCTGGTGGGCGGGAGTGGGTTACAATGAGCAGTTCTTC. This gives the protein CAWWAGVGYNEQFF. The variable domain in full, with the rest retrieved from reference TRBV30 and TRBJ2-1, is SQTIHQWPATLVQPVGSPLSLECTVEGTSNPNLYWYRQAAGRGLQLLFYSVGIGQISSEVPQNLSASRPQDRQFILSSKKLLLSDSGFYLCAWWAGVGYNEQFFGPGTRLTVL.